The TCR beta chain described here comes from a study of blood T cell repertoires in COVID-19. Study at large: The analysed material was cDNA or gDNA that came from T cells, B-cell-depleted T cells, or PBMCs.

Sequencing was performed with immunoSEQ multiplex PCR; in TCRdb, only in-frame clones are kept and a portion is missing. Seen here are around 300,000 clones, 75% to 90% observed once, and the top ten hold 1.7%. Individuals aged about 18 to 95 years were recruited from around 22 US areas. Each participant's cohort was designated according to participant-reported clinical history. Donors in Cohort 3 who had recovered were those with two negative PCRs, healthcare professional clearance, or resolution of their symptoms. The CDR3 covers 15 residues. V was shortened by 5 bases and J by 0 bases, with 12 bases between the two germline ends. Germline-derived CDR1 and CDR2 are LNHDA and SQIVND (reference sequence).

The sequenced sample consisted of PBMCs or T cells enriched from blood (not recorded which). V gene TRBV19 combines with J gene TRBJ2-3; tentative D call: TRBD2 (6 bases). The clonotype was recovered from a woman in her 40s who had recovered from COVID-19. The CDR3 DNA reads TGTGCCAGTAGTCCCCGGGGGAGAAGCACAGATACGCAGTATTTT. Amino acid sequence: CASSPRGRSTDTQYF.